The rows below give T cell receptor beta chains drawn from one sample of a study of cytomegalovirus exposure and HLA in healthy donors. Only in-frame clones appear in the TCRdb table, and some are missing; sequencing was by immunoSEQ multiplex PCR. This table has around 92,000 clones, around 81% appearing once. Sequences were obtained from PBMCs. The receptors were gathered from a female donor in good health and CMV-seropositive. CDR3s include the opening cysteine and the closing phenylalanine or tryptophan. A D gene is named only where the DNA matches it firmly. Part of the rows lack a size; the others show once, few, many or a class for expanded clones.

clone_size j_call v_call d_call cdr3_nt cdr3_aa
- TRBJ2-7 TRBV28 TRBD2 TGTGCCAGCAGTTCGGGACTAGCGGGAGGGTTTACCTCGAGCCGTCCGTACTTC CASSSGLAGGFTSSRPYF
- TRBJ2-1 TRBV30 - TGTGCCTGGAGGGAGGGTAGATCCTACACTGAGCAGTTCTTC CAWREGRSYTEQFF
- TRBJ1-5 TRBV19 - TGTGCCAGTAGTATGTGGGCAGAGTATCAGCCCCAGCATTTT CASSMWAEYQPQHF
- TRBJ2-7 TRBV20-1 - TGCAGCATCCACGAGCAGTACTTC CSIHEQYF
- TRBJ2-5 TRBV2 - TGTGCCAGCCCTTATGACGGTGAGGTCGAGACCCAGTACTTC CASPYDGEVETQYF
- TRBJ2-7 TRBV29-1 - TGCAGCGTTCAGGGGTCAGTTCCTACCTACGAGCAGTACTTC CSVQGSVPTYEQYF
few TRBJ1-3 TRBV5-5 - TGTGCCAGCAGCTTGCGGGTGGGTCCGAACACCATATATTTT CASSLRVGPNTIYF
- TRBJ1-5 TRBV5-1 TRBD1 TGCGCCAGCAGCGTTGGACAGGGCCATCAGCCCCAGCATTTT CASSVGQGHQPQHF
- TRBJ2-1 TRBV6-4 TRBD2 TGTGCCAGCAGTCCTCAGCGGGAGGATAATCAGGATGAGCAGTTCTTC CASSPQREDNQDEQFF
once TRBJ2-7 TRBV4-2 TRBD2 TGTGCCAGCAGCCAAGGAGCACTAGCGGGGGGCTACGAGCAGTACTTC CASSQGALAGGYEQYF
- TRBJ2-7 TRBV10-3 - TGTGCCATCAGTGGTACGAGCAATTACTACGAGCAGTACTTC CAISGTSNYYEQYF
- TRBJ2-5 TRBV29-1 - TGCAGCGCCTCTAACCAAGAGACCCAGTACTTC CSASNQETQYF
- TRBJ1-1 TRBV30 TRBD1 TGTGCCTGGAGTGTAGGGGGCTCCACTGAAGCTTTCTTT CAWSVGGSTEAFF
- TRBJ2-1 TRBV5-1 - TGCGCCAGCAGCTTGGACAGTACCTGGGATGAGCAGTTCTTC CASSLDSTWDEQFF
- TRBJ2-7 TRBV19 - TGTGCCAGTAGTATAGGAGTAGGGAGCTCCTACGAGCAGTACTTC CASSIGVGSSYEQYF
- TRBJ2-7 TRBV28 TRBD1 TGTGCCAGCAGTTACGGGACAGGGTACGAGCAGTACTTC CASSYGTGYEQYF
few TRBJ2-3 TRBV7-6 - TGTGCCAGCAGCTCTAAGTTAGTTACAGATACGCAGTATTTT CASSSKLVTDTQYF
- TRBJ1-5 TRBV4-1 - TGCGCCAGCAGCCCCCAAGGGGGGGCTGGCAATCAGCCCCAGCATTTT CASSPQGGAGNQPQHF
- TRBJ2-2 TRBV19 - TGTGCCAGTAGTATGCTGGGCGCGAACACCGGGGAGCTGTTTTTT CASSMLGANTGELFF
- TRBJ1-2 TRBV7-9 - TGTGCCAGCAGCTTAGAAGGGGCCTATGGCTACACCTTC CASSLEGAYGYTF
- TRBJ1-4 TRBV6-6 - TGTGCCAGCAGTTACGAAAGGAGAGGCCTGAATGAAAAACTGTTTTTT CASSYERRGLNEKLFF
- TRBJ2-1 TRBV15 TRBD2 TGTGCCACCAGCAGAGGTGGACTAGCGGGAGAACTTCTACACGGTGAGCAGTTCTTC CATSRGGLAGELLHGEQFF
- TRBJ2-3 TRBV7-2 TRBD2 TGTGCCAGCAGCCTGCTAGCGGGGGAGGGGGATACGCAGTATTTT CASSLLAGEGDTQYF
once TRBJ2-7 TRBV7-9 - TGTGCCAGCAGACAGGGTGTCTACGAGCAGTACTTC CASRQGVYEQYF
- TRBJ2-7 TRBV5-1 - TGCGCCAGCAGCTTGGCAGGGGCCCCGGCCTACGAGCAGTACTTC CASSLAGAPAYEQYF
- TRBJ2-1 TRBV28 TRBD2 TGTGCCAGCAGTTCCGGGACTAGCGGGAGGGTGAATGAGCAGTTCTTC CASSSGTSGRVNEQFF